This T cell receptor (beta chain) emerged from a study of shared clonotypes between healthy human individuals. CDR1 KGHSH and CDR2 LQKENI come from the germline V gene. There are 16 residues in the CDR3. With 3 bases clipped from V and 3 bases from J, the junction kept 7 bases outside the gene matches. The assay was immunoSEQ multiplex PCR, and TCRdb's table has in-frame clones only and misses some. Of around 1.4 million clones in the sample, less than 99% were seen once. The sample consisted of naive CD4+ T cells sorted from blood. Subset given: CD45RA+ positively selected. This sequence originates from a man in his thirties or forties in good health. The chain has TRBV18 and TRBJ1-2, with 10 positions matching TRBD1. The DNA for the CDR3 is TGTGCCAGCTCACCTATGGGACAGGGGCTTTACTATGGCTACACCTTC. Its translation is CASSPMGQGLYYGYTF.